Described below is a single TCR beta chain sequence and its context. Assay: immunoSEQ multiplex PCR; the TCRdb copy retains only in-frame clones and omits some. In the table there are about 160,000 clones, 96% of which are singletons. The data stem from a study of control samples from healthy donors and cancer patients. The origin of this receptor is a woman in her thirties in good health. Sequenced: blood.

CDR3 coding DNA: TGTGCCAGCAGTTCCCCCCCCGAGCCCCAGCATTTT. This gives the protein CASSSPPEPQHF. The V gene is TRBV28, the J gene TRBJ1-5; D remains unclear. The germline gives CDR1 MDHEN, CDR2 SYDVKM. This CDR3 region has 12 residues. The germline V and J ends were trimmed by 4 bases and 8 bases, with 9 bases remaining between them.